The next 4 T cell receptor beta chains were all read from a single sample in a study of cytotoxic CD8 clonotypes in ibrutinib-treated CLL. The repertoire was sequenced with immunoSEQ multiplex PCR; TCRdb's copy has only in-frame clones and lacks some. The table records about 130,000 clones, roughly three quarters of them present only once. The starting material was PBMCs, obtained after 24 months of ibrutinib treatment. The source of these receptors is a human donor with chronic lymphocytic leukemia.

The chain joins TRBV10-3 to TRBJ1-1; D is possibly TRBD1 (5 bases). In germline, CDR1 is ENHRY, CDR2 SYGVKD. The V gene lost 6 bases and the J gene lost 4 bases, with 18 bases spanning the gap. The CDR3 is 15 residues long. The DNA of the CDR3 is TGTGCCATCAGGGAAATGACAGAGTTCGGCACTGAAGCTTTCTTT. Translating gives CAIREMTEFGTEAFF.

J is TRBJ1-1 and V is TRBV9; D is undetermined. Germline V gene data show CDR1 as SGDLS and CDR2 as YYNGEE. Trimming stripped 2 bases from V and 1 base from J, with 9 bases between. The CDR3 contains 14 residues. CDR3 in amino acids: CASSVLPQNTEAFF. The CDR3 coding sequence is TGTGCCAGCAGCGTTCTACCCCAGAACACTGAAGCTTTCTTT.

This rearrangement joins TRBV5-6 to TRBJ1-6; D not resolved. Germline CDR1 is SGHDT and CDR2 is YYEEEE. This CDR3 is 14 amino acids long. V was clipped by 2 bases and J by 5 bases, with 8 bases between them. The CDR3 coding sequence is TGTGCCAGCAGCTTTGGCCTAAATAATTCACCCCTCCACTTT. Translating gives CASSFGLNNSPLHF.

The V gene is TRBV7-8, the J gene TRBJ2-5; D unresolved. V was cut by 7 bases and J by 4 bases, with 7 bases left in between. Germline-derived CDR1 and CDR2 are SGHVS and FQNEAQ. CDR3 length: 11 amino acids. The CDR3 sequence: CASTGPETQYF. The DNA of the CDR3 is TGTGCCAGCACAGGCCCAGAGACCCAGTACTTC.